This TCR beta chain was sequenced during a study of regulatory T cells in long-lasting Graves disease. General study findings and limits: Persistent disease favored TRBV28, TRBJ1-2 and TRBJ2-5.

The time point here: newly diagnosed GD, antithyroid drugs for less than 3 months. Generation of the TCR library employed RNA extracted from PBMCs. The CDR3 loop spans 15 amino acids. V lost 3 bases and J lost 0, with 11 bases in between. CDR1 is SGHRS and CDR2 is YFSETQ in the germline V gene. The authors built TCR beta libraries using iRepertoire HTBI primers and Arm-PCR of CDR3 regions. TCRdb re-called the multiplex PCR reads through MiXCR, storing one row per CDR3 protein. Of around 470,000 distinct CDR3 sequences listed, about 14% are singletons. This clonotype was observed a few times. Antigen: not known. These data also featured in a second study, about T cells in Graves' hyperthyroidism and ophthalmopathy. As that report states: Peripheral blood also featured most of the thyroid clonotypes expanded above 0.001.

The receptor was isolated from a woman aged 45-59 years with Graves disease. Sequences were derived from peripheral blood mononuclear cells (PBMCs), sampled at new diagnosis, from a patient treated with antithyroid drugs. V usage is TRBV5-1 and J usage is TRBJ2-3; possible D gene TRBD2, 5 bases. This CDR3 reads CASSSLDTSTDTQYF. The DNA of the CDR3 is TGCGCCAGCAGCTCACTAGACACTAGCACAGATACGCAGTATTTT.